Detailed here is one T cell receptor beta chain. The sample belongs to a study of OX40 agonist ivuxolimab in advanced cancers. Study-level background: Patients in dose escalation had liver, melanoma, kidney or head and neck cancers.

The data were produced by immunoSEQ multiplex PCR, yet TCRdb's version contains in-frame clones alone and is incomplete. The table lists more than 45,000 clones, 80% to 90% of them singletons, with 9% to 15% in the top ten. This clonotype was sampled from an adult with an advanced solid tumor such as melanoma, head and neck, liver or kidney cancer. Sample: CD4+ or CD8+ T cells sorted from blood, taken in a trial of the OX40 agonist ivuxolimab.

The CDR3 is CASSVGPGAGTEAFF. Written as DNA, the CDR3 is TGTGCCAGCAGCGTAGGGCCAGGGGCGGGCACTGAAGCTTTCTTT. The chain carries TRBV9 and TRBJ1-1, with a tentative D call TRBD1 (6 bases). This CDR3 comprises 15 residues. Trimming stripped 0 bases from V and 4 bases from J, with 13 bases between. CDR1 is SGDLS and CDR2 is YYNGEE in the germline V gene.